These T cell receptor beta chains were read from a single sample in a study of cytomegalovirus exposure and HLA in healthy donors. Clones were sequenced by immunoSEQ multiplex PCR, and TCRdb holds only the in-frame ones, with some missing. The sample holds about 120,000 clones, 75% to 85% seen once. Sequencing was carried out using PBMCs. Receptors were obtained from a man in his thirties or forties in good health and CMV-seronegative. Both conserved end residues are part of each CDR3. D genes are given only for firm matches. Clone size is stated in some rows and not others, as once, few, many or a class when expanded.

j_call | v_call | clone_size | d_call | cdr3_nt | cdr3_aa
TRBJ2-3 | TRBV5-6 | once | NA | TGTGCCAGCAGCCCGGTGTTAACAGATACGCAGTATTTT | CASSPVLTDTQYF
TRBJ1-2 | TRBV7-8 | NA | TRBD1 | TGTGCCAGCAGCGTCAGCTGGGACAGAACCCCTCCCTCCTATGGCTACACCTTC | CASSVSWDRTPPSYGYTF
TRBJ2-1 | TRBV7-2 | NA | TRBD1 | TGTGCCAGCAGCTACAGGGGACATCCCTACAATGAGCAGTTCTTC | CASSYRGHPYNEQFF
TRBJ2-3 | TRBV27 | NA | TRBD2 | TGTGCCAGCAGTCCACTAGCGGGGAACACAGATACGCAGTATTTT | CASSPLAGNTDTQYF
TRBJ2-7 | TRBV6-5 | few | TRBD2 | TGTGCCAGCAGTTACTCTGGACTAGCGGTCTCCTACGAGCAGTACTTC | CASSYSGLAVSYEQYF
TRBJ1-2 | TRBV7-8 | NA | TRBD1 | TGTGCCAGCAGCTCCACCAACAGGGGATCGGGCTATGGCTACACCTTC | CASSSTNRGSGYGYTF
TRBJ2-6 | TRBV4-3 | NA | NA | TGCGCCAGCAGCCAAGATCGCGGTCGTGGGGCCAACGTCCTGACTTTC | CASSQDRGRGANVLTF
TRBJ2-7 | TRBV10-3 | NA | TRBD2 | TGTGCCATCAGTTTGCTAGCGGATACCTACGAGCAGTACTTC | CAISLLADTYEQYF
TRBJ1-1 | TRBV5-4 | NA | NA | TGTGCCAGCAACCCCGGCGGAACACTGAACACTGAAGCTTTCTTT | CASNPGGTLNTEAFF
TRBJ2-7 | TRBV6-5 | NA | TRBD1 | TGTGCCAGCAGTTACGGGACAGGGGGCGACGAGCAGTACTTC | CASSYGTGGDEQYF
TRBJ2-2 | TRBV29-1 | NA | TRBD2 | TGCAGCGTTGATGGACTAGCGGGTGTCGGGGAGCTGTTTTTT | CSVDGLAGVGELFF
TRBJ1-5 | TRBV18 | NA | NA | TGTGCCAGCTCACCAATTTCTGGGGGGACCGACGGTCAGCCCCAGCATTTT | CASSPISGGTDGQPQHF
TRBJ2-7 | TRBV27 | NA | TRBD1 | TGTGCCAGCAGTCAGAGGGGGCTTTTTTACGAGCAGTACTTC | CASSQRGLFYEQYF
TRBJ1-5 | TRBV7-7 | NA | TRBD1 | TGTGCCAGCAGCCGACAGGGATATAGCAATCAGCCCCAGAATTTT | CASSRQGYSNQPQNF
TRBJ2-1 | TRBV30 | NA | TRBD2 | TGTGCCTGGAGTGTAAGCCTAGCGGGGGCCAATGAGCAGTTCTTC | CAWSVSLAGANEQFF
TRBJ2-7 | TRBV7-9 | NA | NA | TGTGCCAGCAGCTCCCCCCGGACAGCAGACTACGAGCAGTACTTC | CASSSPRTADYEQYF
TRBJ2-7 | TRBV28 | NA | NA | TGTGCCAGCAGTCCCTCAGCGGCAGGCCCTCGTGCCTCCGAGCAGTACTTC | CASSPSAAGPRASEQYF
TRBJ2-2 | TRBV30 | NA | NA | TGTGCCTGGAGTATAAACCAGGGGAGGGAGCTGTTTTTT | CAWSINQGRELFF
TRBJ1-2 | TRBV7-9 | NA | TRBD1 | TGTGCCAGCAGCTTAGTCGGGACAGTCGCCTATGGCTACACCTTC | CASSLVGTVAYGYTF
TRBJ2-7 | TRBV7-2 | NA | NA | TGTGCCAGCAGCTTAGACAGGGCCTACTACGAGCAGTACTTC | CASSLDRAYYEQYF
TRBJ2-1 | TRBV11-2 | NA | NA | TGTGCCAGCAGCTCAATCGCAACTACCACCACGGGCAATGAGCAGTTCTTC | CASSSIATTTTGNEQFF